Following are 17 T cell receptor beta chains from one sample sequenced in a study of blood T cells in healthy people across ages. It was with a sample-barcoded 5' primer and a J-beta primer mix that a second PCR of about 7 to 12 cycles was run. TCRdb used MiXCR to reprocess the 5' RACE reads, holding one entry per CDR3 protein. The sample has about 1,800,000 distinct CDR3 sequences; roughly 27% are singletons. The sequenced material came from blood. The receptors originated from a woman between 25 and 40 years old in good health.

The chain carries TRBV10-2 and TRBJ2-5; a possible D gene is TRBD2 (6 bases). V dropped 0 bases and J dropped 4 bases, with 18 bases sitting between them. Germline values: CDR1 WSHSY, CDR2 SAAADI. This CDR3 comprises 17 residues. The DNA for the CDR3 is TGCGCCAGCAGTGAGTCCGAGAGGTGGGCCGGGGGAGAGACCCAGTACTTC. Its translation is CASSESERWAGGETQYF.

This chain uses TRBV20-1 with TRBJ1-5; D is possibly TRBD1 (5 bases). Trimming left V 3 bases short and J 2 bases short, with 11 bases between. Germline V gives CDR1 DFQATT, CDR2 SNEGSKA (reference sequence). The CDR3 loop spans 14 amino acids. CDR3 nucleotide sequence: TGCAGTGCTAGTAAACAGGCCCGCAATCAGCCCCAGCATTTT. Protein product: CSASKQARNQPQHF.

Regarding this clonotype: An end of the junction does not agree with germline; a read error may underlie this. V usage is TRBV7-9 and J usage is TRBJ2-4, with 8 positions matching TRBD2. In germline, CDR1 is SEHNR, CDR2 FQNEAQ (reference sequence). CDR3 length: 14 amino acids. For the CDR3, the DNA is TGTGCCAGCTCAGGACTAGCCAGTAAAGAGACCCAGGACTTC. Its translation is CASSGLASKETQDF.

This clonotype was counted a few times. The CDR3 sequence: CASSLASSGIYNEQFF. The CDR3 coding sequence is TGTGCCAGCAGCTTAGCGTCTAGCGGGATCTACAATGAGCAGTTCTTC. This chain uses TRBV7-2 with TRBJ2-1; 9 nucleotides align to TRBD2. Losses at the gene ends were 0 bases for V and 3 bases for J; bases not matched to a gene: 3. Germline-derived CDR1 and CDR2 are SGHTA and FQGNSA. The CDR3 runs 16 residues.

This clonotype was recorded only once. This chain connects TRBV12-3 or TRBV12-4 to TRBJ2-5, with 7 bases that match TRBD1. V was clipped by 0 bases and J by 13 bases; unmatched bases: 8. The CDR3 has 13 amino acids. CDR3 coding DNA: TGTGCCAGCAGTTTAGCGCGACAGGGAACGCGGTACTTC. Protein product: CASSLARQGTRYF.

This clonotype has at least ten counts. The genes are TRBV2 and TRBJ2-1, with D uncertain. Trimming took off 2 bases at V and 3 bases at J, with 8 bases between the two ends. CDR1 and CDR2 from the germline V gene are SNHLY and FYNNEI. CDR3 size: 14 residues. Written as DNA, the CDR3 is TGTGCCAGCAGTGAACTCCACGGCTACAATGAGCAGTTCTTC. This encodes CASSELHGYNEQFF.

The V call is TRBV27, the J call TRBJ2-1; 9 bases line up with TRBD2. Per the germline V gene, CDR1 is MNHEY and CDR2 is SMNVEV (reference sequence). This CDR3 contains 17 residues. V was pared by 2 bases and J by 6 bases, with 11 bases of the junction left unmatched. CDR3 nucleotides: TGTGCCAGCAGTTTAAGGCTAGCGGGACTGGCCTTCAATGAGCAGTTCTTC. Amino acid sequence: CASSLRLAGLAFNEQFF.

Regarding this clonotype: At one boundary the junction diverges from the germline segment, which might be a read error. This chain connects TRBV5-1 to TRBJ2-1; D gene unclear. The CDR3 length is 12 residues. CDR1 SGHRS and CDR2 YFSETQ come from the germline V gene. Here the CDR3 DNA reads TGCGCCAGCTGCTTACCAGAAGAGACCCAGTTCTTC. It encodes CASCLPEETQFF. The variable domain in full, completed from reference TRBV5-1 and TRBJ2-1, reads KAGVTQTPRYLIKTRGQQVTLSCSPISGHRSVSWYQQTPGQGLQFLFEYFSETQRNKGNFPGRFSGRQFSNSRSEMNVSTLELGDSALYLCASCLPEETQFFGPGTRLTVL.

The rearrangement links TRBV4-3 to TRBJ2-3, with 8 bases lining up with TRBD1. Germline CDR1 LGHNA, CDR2 YSLEER. The CDR3 is made up of 14 amino acids. V trimming: 1 base; J trimming: 9 bases; junction bases outside the gene matches: 6. The CDR3 DNA sequence: TGCGCCAGCAGCCAAGTTGTTCGGACAGGGACGCAGTATTTT. It codes for CASSQVVRTGTQYF.

A remark on this clonotype: A read error may produce the germline difference seen at one junction end. V and J are TRBV6-6 and TRBJ2-2; D gene unclear. Germline V CDR1 and CDR2: MNHNY, SVGAGI (reference sequence). The CDR3 covers 14 residues. As DNA, the CDR3 is TGTGGCAGCAGTCCACGACCGGACACCGGGGAGCTGTTTTTT. Its translation: CGSSPRPDTGELFF.

In this sample, this clonotype turned up once. The chain uses TRBV6-2 or TRBV6-3 and TRBJ2-1; D is ambiguous. V lost 3 bases and J lost 15, with 15 bases in between. Germline V gives CDR1 MNHEY, CDR2 SVGEGT. This CDR3 is built from 12 residues. The CDR3 DNA sequence: TGTGCCAGCAGTTATACAAAATTTATATTGTTCTTC. Translating gives CASSYTKFILFF.

The rearrangement uses TRBV29-1 and TRBJ1-2; TRBD1 is a possible D gene (6 bases). This CDR3 spans 10 amino acids. Trimming took 5 bases from V and 8 from J, leaving 9 bases between them. CDR1 and CDR2 (germline): SQVTM, ANQGSEA. The CDR3 sequence is CSVPGDGYTF. CDR3 nucleotides: TGCAGCGTTCCAGGGGACGGCTACACCTTC.

This clonotype occurred a few times. This sequence joins TRBV14 and TRBJ1-2; the match to TRBD1 covers 7 bases. The CDR3 consists of 14 residues. Germline-derived CDR1 and CDR2 are SGHDN and FVKESK. The trim removed 1 base at V and 4 bases at J, leaving 3 bases unmatched. Written as DNA, the CDR3 is TGTGCCAGCAGCCAAGGGGGACAGATCTATGGCTACACCTTC. Translation gives CASSQGGQIYGYTF.

The chain is built from TRBV7-2 and TRBJ2-6; 7 bases map to TRBD1. With V trimmed by 3 bases and J by 6 bases, 5 bases remained unmatched. Germline V CDR1 and CDR2: SGHTA, FQGNSA. This CDR3 contains 15 residues. The chain's CDR3 is CASSFTGVVANVLTF. The CDR3 coding sequence is TGTGCCAGCAGCTTTACAGGGGTCGTGGCCAACGTCCTGACTTTC.

This clonotype has just a few counts. V gene TRBV5-1 combines with J gene TRBJ2-1, with D hard to call. The germline V and J ends were trimmed by 0 bases and 2 bases, with 9 bases remaining between them. The V gene's germline CDR1 is SGHRS and CDR2 YFSETQ. The CDR3 loop spans 15 amino acids. The CDR3 spells CASSLDAAAYNEQFF. In nucleotides, the CDR3 is TGCGCCAGCAGCTTGGATGCGGCAGCCTACAATGAGCAGTTCTTC.

This clonotype was observed a handful of times. V gene TRBV9 combines with J gene TRBJ2-5; D unresolved. The germline CDR1 and CDR2 sequences are SGDLS and YYNGEE. Trimming left V 3 bases short and J 11 bases short, with 17 bases between. The CDR3 length is 13 residues. The CDR3 coding sequence is TGTGCCAGCAGCGGCGCTCCTCCCCGTGAGCAGTACTTC. Its translation is CASSGAPPREQYF. Full variable domain (rest looked up from reference TRBV9 and TRBJ2-5): DSGVTQTPKHLITATGQRVTLRCSPRSGDLSVYWYQQSLDQGLQFLIQYYNGEERAKGNILERFSAQQFPDLHSELNLSSLELGDSALYFCASSGAPPREQYFGPGTRLLVL.

This clonotype was found a few times. The chain employs TRBV10-3 and TRBJ1-6, with D perhaps matching TRBD1 (5 bases). V was trimmed by 10 bases and J by 13 bases, leaving 17 bases between them. The CDR3 has 12 amino acids. From germline, CDR1 is ENHRY and CDR2 SYGVKD. The DNA of the CDR3 is TGTGCCAGCCAACCCCTGCGGGGCCCCCTCCACTTT. It specifies CASQPLRGPLHF.